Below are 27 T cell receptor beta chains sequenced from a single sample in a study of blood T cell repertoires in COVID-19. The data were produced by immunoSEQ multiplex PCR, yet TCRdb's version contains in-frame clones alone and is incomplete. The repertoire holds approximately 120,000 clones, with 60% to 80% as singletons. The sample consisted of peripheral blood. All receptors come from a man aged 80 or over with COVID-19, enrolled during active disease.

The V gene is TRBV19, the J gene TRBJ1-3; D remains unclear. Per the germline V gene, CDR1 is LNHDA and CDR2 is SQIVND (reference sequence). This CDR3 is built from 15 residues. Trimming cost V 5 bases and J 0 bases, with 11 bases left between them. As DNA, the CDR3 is TGTGCCAGTAGTCCCCTCCTAAGCTCTGGAAACACCATATATTTT. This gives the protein CASSPLLSSGNTIYF.

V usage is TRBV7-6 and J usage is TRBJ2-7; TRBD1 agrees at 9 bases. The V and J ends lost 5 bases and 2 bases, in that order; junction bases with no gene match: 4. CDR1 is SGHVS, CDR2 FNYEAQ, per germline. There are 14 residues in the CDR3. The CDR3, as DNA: TGTGCCAGCAGCCAGAGACAGGGGGCCTACGAGCAGTACTTC. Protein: CASSQRQGAYEQYF.

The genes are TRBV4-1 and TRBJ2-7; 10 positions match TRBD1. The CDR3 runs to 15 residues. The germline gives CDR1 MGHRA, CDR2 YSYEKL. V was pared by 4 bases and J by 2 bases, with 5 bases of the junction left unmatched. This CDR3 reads CASSRGTGETYEQYF. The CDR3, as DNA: TGCGCCAGCAGCCGCGGGACAGGGGAGACCTACGAGCAGTACTTC.

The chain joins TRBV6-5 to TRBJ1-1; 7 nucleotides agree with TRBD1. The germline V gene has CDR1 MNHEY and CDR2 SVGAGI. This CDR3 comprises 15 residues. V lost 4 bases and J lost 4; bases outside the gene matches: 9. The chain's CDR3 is CASSSFDRAGTEAFF. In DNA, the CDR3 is TGTGCCAGCAGTTCATTCGACAGGGCGGGCACTGAAGCTTTCTTT.

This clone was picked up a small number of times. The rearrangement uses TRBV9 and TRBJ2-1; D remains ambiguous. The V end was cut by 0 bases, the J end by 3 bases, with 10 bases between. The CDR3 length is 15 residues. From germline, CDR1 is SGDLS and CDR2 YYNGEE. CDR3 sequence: CASSVDWAFYNEQFF. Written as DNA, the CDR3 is TGTGCCAGCAGCGTAGACTGGGCCTTCTACAATGAGCAGTTCTTC.

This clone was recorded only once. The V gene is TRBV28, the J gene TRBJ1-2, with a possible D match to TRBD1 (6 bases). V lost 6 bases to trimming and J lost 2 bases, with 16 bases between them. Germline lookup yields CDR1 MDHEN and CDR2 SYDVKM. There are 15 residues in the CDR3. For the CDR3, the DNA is TGTGCCAGCAGGCCTCAGGGTGGGGGCAACTATGGCTACACCTTC. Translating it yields CASRPQGGGNYGYTF.

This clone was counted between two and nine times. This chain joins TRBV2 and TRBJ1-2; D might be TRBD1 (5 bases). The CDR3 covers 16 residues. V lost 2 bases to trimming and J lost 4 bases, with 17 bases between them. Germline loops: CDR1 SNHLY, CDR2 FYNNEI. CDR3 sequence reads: CASSERGVDSPYGYTF. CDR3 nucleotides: TGTGCCAGCAGTGAACGGGGGGTAGACAGCCCCTATGGCTACACCTTC. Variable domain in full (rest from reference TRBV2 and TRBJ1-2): EPEVTQTPSHQVTQMGQEVILRCVPISNHLYFYWYRQILGQKVEFLVSFYNNEISEKSEIFDDQFSVERPDGSNFTLKIRSTKLEDSAMYFCASSERGVDSPYGYTFGSGTRLTVV.

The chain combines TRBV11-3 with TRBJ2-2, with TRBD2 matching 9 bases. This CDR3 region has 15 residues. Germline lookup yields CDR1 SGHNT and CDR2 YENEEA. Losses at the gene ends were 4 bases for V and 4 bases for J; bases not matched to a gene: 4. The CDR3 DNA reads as TGTGCCAGCAGCTCGCGGGAGGGCGCCACCGGGGAGCTGTTTTTT. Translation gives CASSSREGATGELFF.

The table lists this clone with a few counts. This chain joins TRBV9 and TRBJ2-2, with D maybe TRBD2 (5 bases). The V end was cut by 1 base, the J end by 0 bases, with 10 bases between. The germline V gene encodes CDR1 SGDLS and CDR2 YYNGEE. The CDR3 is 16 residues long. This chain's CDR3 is CASSVRERPNTGELFF. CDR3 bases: TGTGCCAGCAGCGTACGTGAGCGGCCGAACACCGGGGAGCTGTTTTTT. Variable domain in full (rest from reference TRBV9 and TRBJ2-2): DSGVTQTPKHLITATGQRVTLRCSPRSGDLSVYWYQQSLDQGLQFLIQYYNGEERAKGNILERFSAQQFPDLHSELNLSSLELGDSALYFCASSVRERPNTGELFFGEGSRLTVL.

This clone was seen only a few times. The CDR3 DNA is TGTGCCAGCGGGACAGTTTCACCCCTCCACTTT. Translation: CASGTVSPLHF. The genes are TRBV6-5 and TRBJ1-6; 7 bases fit TRBD1. Trimming cost V 8 bases and J 9 bases; bases outside gene matches: 1. Germline CDR1 and CDR2: MNHEY and SVGAGI. The CDR3 extends over 11 amino acids.

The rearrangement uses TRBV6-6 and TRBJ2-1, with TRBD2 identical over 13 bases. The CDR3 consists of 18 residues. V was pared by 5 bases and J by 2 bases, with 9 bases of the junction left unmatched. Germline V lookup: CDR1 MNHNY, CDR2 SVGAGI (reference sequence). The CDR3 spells CASSRAGTSGVPYNEQFF. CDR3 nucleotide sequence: TGTGCCAGCAGTCGGGCAGGGACTAGCGGGGTTCCCTACAATGAGCAGTTCTTC.

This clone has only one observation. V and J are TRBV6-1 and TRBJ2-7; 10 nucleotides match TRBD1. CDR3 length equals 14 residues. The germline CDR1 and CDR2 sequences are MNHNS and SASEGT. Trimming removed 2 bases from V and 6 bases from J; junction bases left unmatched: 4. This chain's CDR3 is CASSEQTGGGEQYF. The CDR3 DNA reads TGTGCCAGCAGTGAACAGACAGGGGGCGGCGAGCAGTACTTC.

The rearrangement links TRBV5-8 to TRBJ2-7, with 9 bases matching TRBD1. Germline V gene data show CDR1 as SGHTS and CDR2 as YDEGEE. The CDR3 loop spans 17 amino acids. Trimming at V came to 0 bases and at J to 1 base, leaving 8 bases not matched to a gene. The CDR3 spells CASSLVGRQGVSYEQYF. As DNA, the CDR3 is TGTGCCAGCAGCTTGGTGGGGCGACAGGGGGTTTCCTACGAGCAGTACTTC.

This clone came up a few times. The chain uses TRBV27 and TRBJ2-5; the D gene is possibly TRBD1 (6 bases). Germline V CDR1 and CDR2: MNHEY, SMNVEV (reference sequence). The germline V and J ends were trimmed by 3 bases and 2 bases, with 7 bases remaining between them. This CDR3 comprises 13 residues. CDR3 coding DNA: TGTGCCAGCAGTTTTAGGGGGCAAGAGACCCAGTACTTC. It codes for CASSFRGQETQYF.

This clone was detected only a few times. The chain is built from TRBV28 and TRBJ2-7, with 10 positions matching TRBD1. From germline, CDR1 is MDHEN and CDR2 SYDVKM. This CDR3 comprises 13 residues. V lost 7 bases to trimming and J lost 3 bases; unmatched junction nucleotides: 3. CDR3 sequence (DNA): TGTGCCAGCACCCGGACAGGGGGCTACGAGCAGTACTTC. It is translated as CASTRTGGYEQYF. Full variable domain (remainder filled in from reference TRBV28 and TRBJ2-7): DVKVTQSSRYLVKRTGEKVFLECVQDMDHENMFWYRQDPGLGLRLIYFSYDVKMKEKGDIPEGYSVSREKKERFSLILESASTNQTSMYLCASTRTGGYEQYFGPGTRLTVT.

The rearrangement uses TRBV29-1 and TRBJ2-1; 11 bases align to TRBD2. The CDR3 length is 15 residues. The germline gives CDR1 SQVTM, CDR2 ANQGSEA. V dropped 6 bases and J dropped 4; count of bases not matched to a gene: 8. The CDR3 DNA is TGCAGCGTCTTGGGGACTAGCGGAGGGTACAATGAGCAGTTCTTC. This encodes CSVLGTSGGYNEQFF.

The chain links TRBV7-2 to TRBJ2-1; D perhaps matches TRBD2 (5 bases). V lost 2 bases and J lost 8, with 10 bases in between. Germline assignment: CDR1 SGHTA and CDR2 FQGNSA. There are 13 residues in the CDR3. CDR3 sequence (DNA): TGTGCCAGCAGCTTATCAGAGGGCTATGAGCAGTTCTTC. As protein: CASSLSEGYEQFF. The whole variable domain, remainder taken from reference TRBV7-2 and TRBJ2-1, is GAGVSQSPSNKVTEKGKDVELRCDPISGHTALYWYRQSLGQGLEFLIYFQGNSAPDKSGLPSDRFSAERTGGSVSTLTIQRTQQEDSAVYLCASSLSEGYEQFFGPGTRLTVL.

DNA for the CDR3: TGCAGCGTTGGAGACGACACTGAAGCTTTCTTT. Translating it yields CSVGDDTEAFF. This sequence joins TRBV29-1 and TRBJ1-1, with unresolved D. Trimming pared 4 bases from V and 3 bases from J, leaving 6 bases between. This CDR3 contains 11 residues. Per the germline V gene, CDR1 is SQVTM and CDR2 is ANQGSEA.

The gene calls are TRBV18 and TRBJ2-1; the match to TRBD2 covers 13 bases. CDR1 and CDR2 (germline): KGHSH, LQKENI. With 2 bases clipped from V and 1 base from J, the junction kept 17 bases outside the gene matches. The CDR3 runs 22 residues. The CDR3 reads CASSPSDLPGLAGSGSYNEQFF. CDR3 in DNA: TGTGCCAGCTCACCATCCGACCTCCCGGGACTAGCGGGATCGGGTTCCTACAATGAGCAGTTCTTC.

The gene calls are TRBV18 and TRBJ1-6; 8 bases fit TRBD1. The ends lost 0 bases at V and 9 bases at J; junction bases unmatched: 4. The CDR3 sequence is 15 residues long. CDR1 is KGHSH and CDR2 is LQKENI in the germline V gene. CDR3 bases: TGTGCCAGCTCACCACCAGGACAGGGAGGTTCACCCCTCCACTTT. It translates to CASSPPGQGGSPLHF.

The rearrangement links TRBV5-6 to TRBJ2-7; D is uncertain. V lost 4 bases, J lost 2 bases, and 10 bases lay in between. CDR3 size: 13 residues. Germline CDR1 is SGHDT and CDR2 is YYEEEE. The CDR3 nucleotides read TGTGCCAGCAGCCAGACACCTACCTACGAGCAGTACTTC. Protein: CASSQTPTYEQYF.

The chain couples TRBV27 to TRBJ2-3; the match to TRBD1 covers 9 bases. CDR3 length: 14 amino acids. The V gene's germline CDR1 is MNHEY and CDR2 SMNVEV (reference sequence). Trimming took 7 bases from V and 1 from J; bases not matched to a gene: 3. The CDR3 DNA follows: TGTGCCAGCATCCGACAGGGGGGCACAGATACGCAGTATTTT. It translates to CASIRQGGTDTQYF.

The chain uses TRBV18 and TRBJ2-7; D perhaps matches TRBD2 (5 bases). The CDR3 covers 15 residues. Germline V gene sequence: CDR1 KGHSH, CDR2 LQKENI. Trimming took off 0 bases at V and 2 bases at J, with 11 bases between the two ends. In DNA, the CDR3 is TGTGCCAGCTCACCACCGGGCCGGGGAACCTACGAGCAGTACTTC. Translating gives CASSPPGRGTYEQYF.

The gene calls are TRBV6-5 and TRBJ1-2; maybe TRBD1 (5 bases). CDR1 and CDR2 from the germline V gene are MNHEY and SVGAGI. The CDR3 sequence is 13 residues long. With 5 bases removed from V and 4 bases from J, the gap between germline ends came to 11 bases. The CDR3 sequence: CASSPQGSYGYTF. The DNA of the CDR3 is TGTGCCAGCAGTCCCCAGGGCTCCTATGGCTACACCTTC.

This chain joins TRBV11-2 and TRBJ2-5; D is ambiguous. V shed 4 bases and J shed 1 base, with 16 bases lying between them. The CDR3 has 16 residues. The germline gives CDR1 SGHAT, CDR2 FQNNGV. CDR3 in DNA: TGTGCCAGCAGCTCCGCCCCGGGTGCGGCCCAAGAGACCCAGTACTTC. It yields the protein CASSSAPGAAQETQYF.

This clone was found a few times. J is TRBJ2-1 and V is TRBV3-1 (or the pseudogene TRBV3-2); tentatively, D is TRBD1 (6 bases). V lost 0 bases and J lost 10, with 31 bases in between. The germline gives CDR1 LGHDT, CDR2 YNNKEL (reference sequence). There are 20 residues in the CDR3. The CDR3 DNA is TGTGCCAGCAGCCAAGATTGGAAACAGGGTAGAGTAAACGATACTCTCGAGCAGTTCTTC. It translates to CASSQDWKQGRVNDTLEQFF.

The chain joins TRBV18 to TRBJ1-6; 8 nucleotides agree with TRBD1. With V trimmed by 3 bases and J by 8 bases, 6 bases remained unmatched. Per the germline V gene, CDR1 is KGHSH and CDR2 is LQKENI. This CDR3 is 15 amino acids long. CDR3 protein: CASSPTGASDSPLHF. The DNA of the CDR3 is TGTGCCAGCTCACCGACAGGGGCTAGTGATTCACCCCTCCACTTT.